One and the same sample provided the 20 T cell receptor beta chains below, sequenced in a study of human T cells and chemical hapten exposure. Time point specified: pre-sensitization, week 0. Indicated treatment: therapeutic diphenylcyclopropenone sensitization with weekly scalp DPC. TCRdb analysed the RACE reads with MiXCR anew, one entry per CDR3 protein. The repertoire holds about 260,000 distinct CDR3 sequences, with approximately 8.4% as singletons. The material sequenced was whole blood, taken in connection with sensitization to the hapten diphenylcyclopropenone (DPC). These receptors all come from a woman between 40 and 55 years old with alopecia areata. Some clones in this sample may be carry-over from other donors' samples.

CDR3 region: CASSPFRDNYNEQFF. The CDR3 bases are TGTGCCAGCTCACCGTTCAGGGACAACTACAATGAGCAGTTCTTC. V and J are TRBV18 and TRBJ2-1; possibly TRBD1 for D (6 bases). Germline-derived CDR1 and CDR2 are KGHSH and LQKENI. V was cut by 3 bases and J by 3 bases, with 12 bases left in between. The CDR3 spans 15 residues.

This sequence joins TRBV29-1 and TRBJ2-5; 8 positions agree with TRBD2. The length of the CDR3 is 14 residues. V was clipped by 4 bases and J by 5 bases; unmatched bases: 9. Germline-derived CDR1 and CDR2 are SQVTM and ANQGSEA. CDR3: CSVGRRLARETQYF. The CDR3 region has the DNA TGCAGCGTTGGCCGTAGACTAGCGAGGGAGACCCAGTACTTC.

A few counts support this clonotype. The chain couples TRBV29-1 to TRBJ2-7; a weak D match, TRBD1 (6 bases). Trimming pared 4 bases from V and 5 bases from J, leaving 12 bases between. This CDR3 contains 12 residues. Germline-derived CDR1 and CDR2 are SQVTM and ANQGSEA. CDR3 residues: CSVGLRGDEQYF. DNA for the CDR3: TGCAGCGTTGGTCTCAGGGGCGACGAGCAGTACTTC.

This chain links TRBV3-1 with TRBJ2-7; D is possibly TRBD1 or TRBD2 (5 bases each). Trimming cost V 4 bases and J 5 bases, with 9 bases left between them. The germline gives CDR1 LGHDT, CDR2 YNNKEL (reference sequence). The CDR3 runs to 12 residues. CDR3 coding DNA: TGTGCCAGCAGCCCCCGGGGCGACGAGCAGTACTTC. It encodes CASSPRGDEQYF.

A few counts support this clonotype. The genes are TRBV14 and TRBJ2-2, with 7 bases matching TRBD2. This CDR3 contains 14 residues. CDR1 SGHDN and CDR2 FVKESK come from the germline V gene. With V trimmed by 3 bases and J by 5 bases, 3 bases remained unmatched. The CDR3 DNA follows: TGTGCCAGCAGCCAGGGACTAAAGACCGGGGAGCTGTTTTTT. It is translated as CASSQGLKTGELFF.

This clonotype appeared many times. The V and J genes are TRBV7-2 and TRBJ1-5, with TRBD1 matching 9 bases. Germline V gene data show CDR1 as SGHTA and CDR2 as FQGNSA. V lost 6 bases to trimming and J lost 4 bases; unmatched junction nucleotides: 7. The CDR3 contains 15 residues. The CDR3 sequence is CASSSQGAGNQPQHF. Here the CDR3 DNA reads TGTGCCAGCAGTTCACAGGGGGCGGGAAATCAGCCCCAGCATTTT. Full variable domain (rest looked up from reference TRBV7-2 and TRBJ1-5): GAGVSQSPSNKVTEKGKDVELRCDPISGHTALYWYRQSLGQGLEFLIYFQGNSAPDKSGLPSDRFSAERTGGSVSTLTIQRTQQEDSAVYLCASSSQGAGNQPQHFGDGTRLSIL.

This chain links TRBV11-2 with TRBJ2-1; weak D call: TRBD2 (6 bases). This CDR3 comprises 14 residues. Germline CDR1 reads SGHAT; CDR2 reads FQNNGV. Trimming took off 4 bases at V and 6 bases at J, with 13 bases between the two ends. The CDR3 region has the DNA TGTGCCAGCAGCTCCCCGACTAGGTCCAATGAGCAGTTCTTC. It specifies CASSSPTRSNEQFF.

This clonotype showed up just a few times. This sequence joins TRBV27 and TRBJ2-7; no firm D call. In germline, CDR1 is MNHEY, CDR2 SMNVEV (reference sequence). V lost 4 bases to trimming and J lost 1 base, with 14 bases between them. This CDR3 is 15 amino acids long. This chain's CDR3 is CASSYRTAASYEQYF. The CDR3 DNA sequence: TGTGCCAGCAGTTACCGGACGGCAGCTTCCTACGAGCAGTACTTC.

This clonotype was counted between two and nine times. V and J are TRBV2 and TRBJ1-5; D is uncertain. CDR3 length: 13 amino acids. The V end was cut by 2 bases, the J end by 7 bases, with 9 bases between. Germline V gives CDR1 SNHLY, CDR2 FYNNEI. The DNA of the CDR3 is TGTGCCAGCAGTGAAAGCTGGTCGCAGCCCCAGCATTTT. This codes for CASSESWSQPQHF.

This clonotype was seen many times. V gene TRBV24-1 combines with J gene TRBJ2-1, with D perhaps matching TRBD2 (5 bases). CDR1 and CDR2 from the germline V gene are KGHDR and SFDVKD. The CDR3 covers 15 residues. V was shortened by 3 bases and J by 4 bases, with 12 bases between the two germline ends. The CDR3 DNA is TGTGCCACCAGTGATGGCTGGGGAGTTTACAATGAGCAGTTCTTC. Its translation is CATSDGWGVYNEQFF.

The chain couples TRBV29-1 to TRBJ2-1; tentatively, D is TRBD2 (5 bases). Trimming took 7 bases from V and 12 from J, leaving 19 bases between them. The germline gives CDR1 SQVTM, CDR2 ANQGSEA. There are 12 residues in the CDR3. This CDR3 is CSGYRDTSAQFF. In nucleotides, the CDR3 is TGCAGCGGATACCGGGATACGTCGGCGCAGTTCTTC.

The chain is built from TRBV9 and TRBJ1-1; maybe TRBD1 (5 bases). Trimming pared 2 bases from V and 7 bases from J, leaving 9 bases between. The CDR3 runs 12 residues. Germline V gene lookup returns CDR1 SGDLS and CDR2 YYNGEE. The CDR3 reads CASSVRDGEAFF. The CDR3, as DNA: TGTGCCAGCAGCGTCCGGGACGGTGAAGCTTTCTTT.

This clonotype was observed a few times. The chain links TRBV12-3 or TRBV12-4 to TRBJ2-1; 10 bases match TRBD2. The CDR3 has 17 amino acids. The J segment lost 8 bases and the V segment lost 6 bases, leaving 16 bases of the junction unmatched. The DNA of the CDR3 is TGTGCCAGCAGCTCGCCCTACCCTAGCGGGAGTAATGATGAGCAGTTCTTC. It translates to CASSSPYPSGSNDEQFF.

The chain links TRBV28 to TRBJ2-7, with TRBD1 identical over 11 bases. Germline trimming cut 2 bases from V and 7 bases from J; bases unmatched to any gene: 7. CDR3 length: 15 residues. Germline CDR1 MDHEN, CDR2 SYDVKM. The CDR3 loop is CASSLGTGGKTEQYF. In DNA form, the CDR3 reads TGTGCCAGCAGTTTAGGGACAGGGGGGAAGACGGAGCAGTACTTC.

This clonotype was detected ten times or more. The chain employs TRBV29-1 and TRBJ2-1; 14 bases are shared with TRBD2. The length of the CDR3 is 19 residues. The ends lost 7 bases at V and 0 bases at J; junction bases unmatched: 14. CDR1 SQVTM and CDR2 ANQGSEA come from the germline V gene. Here the CDR3 DNA reads TGCAGCGGACATTCGGGACTAGCGGGAGAGGGAAGCTCCTACAATGAGCAGTTCTTC. Translation: CSGHSGLAGEGSSYNEQFF.

V usage is TRBV25-1 and J usage is TRBJ2-7, with a weak D call TRBD2 (5 bases). This CDR3 is 15 amino acids long. Germline lookup yields CDR1 MGHDK and CDR2 SYGVNS. Trimming left V 1 base short and J 5 bases short, with 15 bases between. This CDR3 reads CASSESGILLHEQYF. The CDR3 nucleotides read TGTGCCAGCAGTGAATCGGGGATCCTCCTCCACGAGCAGTACTTC.

The chain employs TRBV20-1 and TRBJ2-6; the D is unclear. There are 13 residues in the CDR3. CDR1 and CDR2 (germline): DFQATT, SNEGSKA (reference sequence). V was cut by 4 bases and J by 0 bases, with 4 bases left in between. CDR3 coding DNA: TGCAGTGCTACCACCTCTGGGGCCAACGTCCTGACTTTC. Residues: CSATTSGANVLTF.

This clonotype was observed a few times. This chain joins TRBV4-3 and TRBJ1-1; 7 bases fit TRBD1. The V segment lost 3 bases and the J segment 6 bases; nucleotides outside the gene matches: 19. Germline V lookup: CDR1 LGHNA, CDR2 YSLEER. The CDR3 spans 18 residues. CDR3 in DNA: TGCGCCAGCAGCCAGGGCCGTACCGGGACAGCTCCGTCCCCTGAAGCTTTCTTT. Translated, it gives CASSQGRTGTAPSPEAFF.

This clonotype was seen many times. This chain connects TRBV11-2 to TRBJ2-1; D gene uncertain. V dropped 4 bases and J dropped 5 bases, with 6 bases sitting between them. There are 12 residues in the CDR3. Germline V CDR1 and CDR2: SGHAT, FQNNGV. CDR3 coding DNA: TGTGCCAGCAGCTGGCTGAACAATGAGCAGTTCTTC. Amino acids: CASSWLNNEQFF.

This sequence joins TRBV18 and TRBJ1-1; D is unresolved. The V end lost 3 bases, the J end lost 5 bases, and 10 bases lay between the germline ends. Looked up from germline, CDR1 is KGHSH and CDR2 is LQKENI. The CDR3 extends over 13 amino acids. The CDR3 DNA reads TGTGCCAGCTCACCTAGCCGGGAAACTGAAGCTTTCTTT. Translating it yields CASSPSRETEAFF.